Shown below are 12 T cell receptor beta chains from a single sample sequenced in a study of regulatory T cells in long-lasting Graves disease. For TCR beta, libraries came from iRepertoire HTBI primers and Arm-PCR of CDR3 regions. TCRdb re-analysed the multiplex PCR reads in MiXCR, keeping a single row per CDR3 protein. The sample has about 400,000 distinct CDR3 sequences; 16% are singletons. The time point here: newly diagnosed GD, antithyroid drugs for less than 3 months. Extracted RNA from PBMCs served as the source of the TCR library. These data are also associated with another study on T cells in Graves' hyperthyroidism and ophthalmopathy.

The source material was peripheral blood mononuclear cells (PBMCs), sampled at new diagnosis, from a patient treated with antithyroid drugs. These receptors were taken from a woman in her late teens or twenties with Graves disease.

This clonotype has a handful of counts. The CDR3: CATSMGRLYRNIQYF. In nucleotides, the CDR3 is TGTGCCACCAGCATGGGACGATTGTATAGGAACATTCAGTACTTC. This chain uses TRBV15 with TRBJ2-4; D possibly matches TRBD1 or TRBD2 (5 bases each). Germline assignment: CDR1 LNHNV and CDR2 YYDKDF (reference sequence). With 4 bases removed from V and 7 bases from J, the gap between germline ends came to 17 bases. The CDR3 extends over 15 amino acids.

Turning to this clonotype: This clone may be a read error of a much larger clone one base away. As DNA, the CDR3 is TGTGCCAGCAGGCCCAGATTCACTGAAGCTTCCTTT. It codes for CASRPRFTEASF. This chain uses TRBV2 with TRBJ1-1; no clear D gene. CDR3 length: 12 residues. Germline CDR1 reads SNHLY; CDR2 reads FYNNEI.

This clonotype showed up many times. The rearrangement uses TRBV2 and TRBJ1-3, with 9 bases fitting TRBD1. V lost 6 bases, J lost 3 bases, and 0 bases stayed unmatched. Looked up from germline, CDR1 is SNHLY and CDR2 is FYNNEI. This CDR3 is 13 amino acids long. This chain's CDR3 is CASRTGGGNTIYF. CDR3 sequence (DNA): TGTGCCAGCAGGACAGGGGGTGGAAACACCATATATTTT.

The CDR3 spells CASSPKAGKPQHF. The DNA of the CDR3 is TGTGCCAGCAGTCCCAAGGCGGGCAAGCCCCAGCATTTT. The chain combines TRBV6-1 with TRBJ1-5; D remains ambiguous. The CDR3 is 13 residues long. The V gene lost 5 bases and the J gene lost 8 bases, with 13 bases spanning the gap. Germline CDR1 and CDR2: MNHNS and SASEGT.

This clonotype was observed a few times. The chain combines TRBV5-1 with TRBJ2-7; 10 bases agree with TRBD1. The CDR3 consists of 17 residues. Trimming at V came to 3 bases and at J to 6 bases, leaving 15 bases not matched to a gene. Germline V lookup: CDR1 SGHRS, CDR2 YFSETQ. CDR3 sequence: CASSYRQGAPSTSEQYF. The CDR3 DNA reads as TGCGCCAGCAGCTACCGACAGGGGGCCCCAAGCACTTCCGAGCAGTACTTC.

This clonotype was recorded many times. The gene calls are TRBV30 and TRBJ2-2, with TRBD1 as a possible D gene (7 bases). CDR1 and CDR2 (germline): GTSNPN, SVGIG (reference sequence). The CDR3 consists of 13 residues. V lost 6 bases, J lost 5 bases, and 13 bases lay in between. The CDR3 DNA is TGTGCCTGTAGGACAGGAGGGACCGGGGAGCTGTTTTTT. It codes for CACRTGGTGELFF.

This clonotype was recorded at least ten times. The chain joins TRBV7-3 to TRBJ2-1, with D tentatively TRBD1 (6 bases). The CDR3 totals 15 residues. In germline, CDR1 is SGHTA, CDR2 FQGTGA. Trimming took 9 bases from V and 3 from J, leaving 18 bases between them. CDR3 nucleotide sequence: TGTGCCAGTTCCTTAACGTTCAGGGGCTACAATGAGCAGTTCTTC. Its protein product is CASSLTFRGYNEQFF.

This clonotype was counted many times. V gene TRBV20-1 combines with J gene TRBJ1-1; D gene unclear. Per germline, CDR1 DFQATT and CDR2 SNEGSKA (reference sequence). V was shortened by 1 base and J by 5 bases, with 8 bases between the two germline ends. CDR3 length: 12 residues. CDR3 DNA sequence: TGCAGTGCTAGAGGGAAGGCGACTGAAGCTTTCTTT. It is translated as CSARGKATEAFF.

The table lists this clonotype with many counts. The J gene is TRBJ2-3, the V gene TRBV20-1, with D perhaps matching TRBD2 (6 bases). Trimming left V 6 bases short and J 2 bases short, with 12 bases between. Germline V gene lookup returns CDR1 DFQATT and CDR2 SNEGSKA (reference sequence). The CDR3 loop spans 13 amino acids. CDR3 nucleotides: TGCAGTGCAAGGGACTTTTACACAGATACGCAGTATTTT. This gives the protein CSARDFYTDTQYF.

The CDR3 DNA follows: TGTGCCAGCAGCTCAAGCAGGTCCCCCTACGAGCAGTACTTC. As protein: CASSSSRSPYEQYF. The rearrangement uses TRBV7-8 and TRBJ2-7; unclear D gene. The CDR3 is made up of 14 amino acids. Germline CDR1 reads SGHVS; CDR2 reads FQNEAQ. Between the trimmed V and J ends, which lost 4 bases and 2 bases, there was a span of 12 bases.

This clonotype was observed at least ten times. This chain connects TRBV3-1 to TRBJ1-1; possibly TRBD1 for D (6 bases). This CDR3 has 16 residues. The germline gives CDR1 LGHDT, CDR2 YNNKEL (reference sequence). Trimming removed 5 bases from V and 1 base from J, with 17 bases in between. The CDR3 loop is CASSFHTWGQNTEAFF. DNA for the CDR3: TGTGCCAGCAGCTTCCATACCTGGGGACAGAACACTGAAGCTTTCTTT.

This clonotype turned up a few times. The CDR3 nucleotides are TGTGCCAGCAGTTACGGGGCCGGTTTGGATTCACCCCTCCACTTT. Its protein is CASSYGAGLDSPLHF. The chain couples TRBV6-2 or TRBV6-3 to TRBJ1-6; maybe TRBD1 (5 bases). With 2 bases removed from V and 8 bases from J, the gap between germline ends came to 13 bases. CDR3 length: 15 amino acids. The germline CDR1 and CDR2 sequences are MNHEY and SVGEGT.